The next 10 T cell receptor beta chains were all read from a single sample in a study of T cell clonality in common variable immunodeficiency. Their target antigens are unknown. Overall study results and limits: Common variable immunodeficiency TCR beta sequences reportedly had fewer deletions and N-nucleotide insertions.

The table came from immunoSEQ multiplex PCR; TCRdb's copy has only in-frame clones and leaves some out. The sample shows approximately 18,000 clones, none of them appearing just once. Sample: peripheral blood mononuclear cells. Receptor source: a human donor with common variable immunodeficiency.

A note on this clone: The read falls 3 residues short of the CDR3 end, and the missing part is taken from the germline J gene. This sequence joins TRBV19 and TRBJ1-3; D unresolved. The CDR3 is 15 residues long. The V and J ends lost 6 bases and 0 bases respectively, with 12 bases between them. CDR1 and CDR2 from the germline V gene are LNHDA and SQIVND (reference sequence). CDR3 DNA, as far as it was read: TGTGCCAGTAGCACGGACTGGTACTCTGGAAACACC. It is translated as CASSTDWYSGNT. The whole CDR3 reads CASSTDWYSGNTIYF.

Worth noting for this clone: The CDR3 is cut off 3 residues early in the read; its end comes from the germline J gene. The rearrangement links TRBV20-1 to TRBJ1-2, with 10 bases lining up with TRBD1. The ends lost 7 bases at V and 4 bases at J; junction bases unmatched: 15. This CDR3 contains 16 residues. Germline V gene sequence: CDR1 DFQATT, CDR2 SNEGSKA (reference sequence). The CDR3 spells CSVYTFGDRGTYGYTF. Incomplete CDR3 DNA: TGCAGTGTCTACACCTTTGGGGACAGGGGAACCTATGGC.

This clone was seen a few times. The read is 3 residues too short to cover the CDR3 end, so that end is filled in from the germline J gene. V gene TRBV19 combines with J gene TRBJ2-2, with TRBD2 identical over 14 bases. Germline V gives CDR1 LNHDA, CDR2 SQIVND (reference sequence). The J segment lost 7 bases and the V segment lost 3 bases, leaving 4 bases of the junction unmatched. The CDR3 totals 16 residues. The sequenced CDR3 bases are TGTGCCAGTAGTATTGGGACTAGCGGGAGTGGCGGGGAG. This gives the protein CASSIGTSGSGGE. The full CDR3 reads CASSIGTSGSGGELFF.

This clone was counted at least ten times. The read ends 3 residues before the CDR3 terminus; that terminus is restored from the germline J gene. The genes are TRBV30 and TRBJ1-1, with unresolved D. CDR3 length: 14 amino acids. Trimming left V 4 bases short and J 5 bases short, with 17 bases between. Germline V gene lookup returns CDR1 GTSNPN and CDR2 SVGIG (reference sequence). The DNA read from the CDR3 is TGTGCCTGGATCGCCCCGGGGTTTGTAACTGAA. Amino acid sequence: CAWIAPGFVTE. The complete CDR3 protein is CAWIAPGFVTEAFF.

This clone was seen a handful of times. The read ends 3 residues early relative to the CDR3; the germline J gene fills the gap. J is TRBJ1-2 and V is TRBV7-8; D unresolved. This CDR3 region has 13 residues. V was pared by 5 bases and J by 3 bases, with 10 bases between. Per germline, CDR1 SGHVS and CDR2 FQNEAQ. CDR3: CASSLLRDYGYTF. CDR3 DNA, as far as it was read: TGTGCCAGCAGCCTGCTTAGGGACTATGGC.

This clone came up many times. The read finishes 3 residues shy of the CDR3 end, and the germline J gene is used to complete it. The chain combines TRBV20-1 with TRBJ2-5, with 7 positions matching TRBD1. Unmatched junction bases numbered 6, after V lost 0 bases and J lost 2 bases. Germline CDR1 is DFQATT and CDR2 is SNEGSKA (reference sequence). The CDR3 spans 15 residues. Incomplete CDR3 DNA: TGCAGTGCTAGAGATATTAGGACAGGTCAAGAGACC. As protein: CSARDIRTGQET. The entire CDR3 protein reads CSARDIRTGQETQYF.

This clone has just a few counts. The read falls 3 residues short of the CDR3 end, and the missing part is taken from the germline J gene. The gene calls are TRBV19 and TRBJ2-1; 8 bases match TRBD1. With V trimmed by 6 bases and J by 3 bases, 10 bases remained unmatched. The germline V gene has CDR1 LNHDA and CDR2 SQIVND (reference sequence). The CDR3 consists of 16 residues. The sequenced CDR3 bases are TGTGCCAGTAGCCCCCCCACAGGGGGTTACTACAATGAG. This encodes CASSPPTGGYYNE. The entire CDR3 reads CASSPPTGGYYNEQFF.

Points on this clone: The CDR3 end lies 3 residues beyond the end of the read and is filled in from the germline J gene. The rearrangement uses TRBV7-2 and TRBJ1-1; the match to TRBD1 covers 11 bases. Trimming cost V 4 bases and J 5 bases; bases outside gene matches: 6. Germline-derived CDR1 and CDR2 are SGHTA and FQGNSA. The CDR3 has 15 residues. CDR3 sequence reads: CASSSDRGRGTEAFF. CDR3 bases read: TGTGCCAGCAGCTCGGACAGGGGGCGCGGAACTGAA.

This clone was detected many times. The missing CDR3 end, 3 residues past where the read stops, is filled in from the germline J gene. This rearrangement joins TRBV6-2 or TRBV6-3 to TRBJ1-5; D not certain. V was trimmed by 0 bases and J by 4 bases, leaving 10 bases between them. CDR1 is MNHEY and CDR2 is SVGEGT in the germline V gene. CDR3 length equals 15 residues. The CDR3 sequence: CASSYSSAGNQPQHF. The DNA read from the CDR3 is TGTGCCAGCAGTTACTCGAGTGCAGGTAATCAGCCC.

On this clone: The sequenced fragment ends 3 residues before the CDR3 boundary, so the rest is inferred from the germline J gene. V is TRBV19 and J is TRBJ1-6, with D maybe TRBD1 (6 bases). V gave up 3 bases and J gave up 7 bases, with 13 bases separating them. This CDR3 contains 15 residues. CDR1 LNHDA and CDR2 SQIVND come from the germline V gene (reference sequence). The CDR3 sequence: CASSILGQGNSPLHF. The sequenced CDR3 bases are TGTGCCAGTAGTATCCTGGGACAAGGAAATTCACCC.